These 13 T cell receptor beta chains were all obtained from the same sample, sequenced in a study. Each CDR3 protein is one row after TCRdb ran MiXCR on the RT-PCR reads. Of about 700,000 distinct CDR3 sequences listed, approximately 14% are singletons. The sample was memory CD4+ T cells from blood. Every receptor here comes from a female donor in good health, serving as a healthy control.

The chain links TRBV20-1 to TRBJ2-7; weak D call: TRBD1 (5 bases). V dropped 6 bases and J dropped 5 bases, with 8 bases sitting between them. Germline assignment: CDR1 DFQATT and CDR2 SNEGSKA (reference sequence). This CDR3 is built from 10 residues. CDR3 residues: CSAARDEQYF. CDR3 DNA: TGCAGTGCGGCCAGGGACGAGCAGTACTTC.

This clonotype has just a few counts. V gene TRBV6-4 combines with J gene TRBJ2-7, with 7 positions matching TRBD2. Germline assignment: CDR1 MRHNA and CDR2 SNTAGT. V lost 3 bases and J lost 2; bases outside the gene matches: 7. CDR3 length equals 15 residues. The CDR3: CASSEKELAAYEQYF. The CDR3 DNA sequence: TGTGCCAGCAGTGAGAAGGAGCTAGCGGCCTACGAGCAGTACTTC.

The J gene is TRBJ2-7, the V gene TRBV5-5; D call uncertain. Germline loops: CDR1 SGHKS, CDR2 YYEKEE (reference sequence). V lost 1 base and J 5 bases, leaving 13 bases between the germline ends. CDR3 length: 14 residues. The CDR3 region has the DNA TGTGCCAGCAGCTTGAACAGTGGGTACGACGAGCAGTACTTC. This translates into CASSLNSGYDEQYF.

The CDR3 DNA sequence: TGTGCCAGCATCCCTCCGACAGGTTTTGGGTATGGCTACACCTTC. Translating it yields CASIPPTGFGYGYTF. The chain links TRBV28 to TRBJ1-2, with D possibly TRBD1 on 6 matching bases. The CDR3 spans 15 residues. The ends were cut back, 7 bases at V and 5 bases at J, with 20 bases in the middle. CDR1 and CDR2 from the germline V gene are MDHEN and SYDVKM.

This rearrangement joins TRBV7-9 to TRBJ1-5; D is unclear. The CDR3 has 15 amino acids. The V gene's germline CDR1 is SEHNR and CDR2 FQNEAQ (reference sequence). Trimming pared 0 bases from V and 0 bases from J, leaving 6 bases between. CDR3 amino acids: CASSLASASNQPQHF. The CDR3, as DNA: TGTGCCAGCAGCTTAGCGTCGGCTAGCAATCAGCCCCAGCATTTT.

The chain uses TRBV2 and TRBJ2-7; 7 bases align to TRBD2. CDR1 is SNHLY and CDR2 is FYNNEI in the germline V gene. The V and J ends lost 7 bases and 4 bases, in that order; junction bases with no gene match: 7. The CDR3 consists of 13 residues. CDR3 nucleotide sequence: TGTGCCAGCATGGGGACTATAAGTTACGAGCAGTACTTC. It encodes CASMGTISYEQYF.

In this sample, this clonotype turned up many times. The rearrangement uses TRBV4-1 and TRBJ2-2, with TRBD1 matching over 9 bases. This CDR3 contains 15 residues. After removal of 1 base from V and 6 bases from J, the junction contained 3 bases not matched to a gene. CDR1 is MGHRA, CDR2 YSYEKL, per germline. The CDR3 DNA follows: TGCGCCAGCAGCCAAGCCGGGACAGGGTCCGGGGAGCTGTTTTTT. Translation: CASSQAGTGSGELFF.

The chain recombines TRBV4-3 with TRBJ2-3; 10 nucleotides match TRBD1. In germline, CDR1 is LGHNA, CDR2 YSLEER. Losses at the gene ends were 0 bases for V and 2 bases for J; bases not matched to a gene: 8. The CDR3 is 18 residues long. CDR3 DNA sequence: TGCGCCAGCAGCCAAGAGGCCCCGGACAGGGGGTACACAGATACGCAGTATTTT. Protein sequence: CASSQEAPDRGYTDTQYF.

The chain is built from TRBV5-5 and TRBJ2-1, with 7 bases fitting TRBD2. V was pared by 4 bases and J by 8 bases, with 6 bases of the junction left unmatched. Germline V lookup: CDR1 SGHKS, CDR2 YYEKEE (reference sequence). The CDR3 loop spans 13 amino acids. The CDR3 reads CASSLPTSDEQFF. CDR3 bases: TGTGCCAGCAGCCTCCCCACTAGCGATGAGCAGTTCTTC.

This clonotype was detected a few times. This chain connects TRBV27 to TRBJ2-3, with D perhaps TRBD1 or TRBD2 (6 bases each). From germline, CDR1 is MNHEY and CDR2 SMNVEV (reference sequence). This CDR3 region has 16 residues. Trimming removed 6 bases at V and 4 bases at J, with 20 bases between. In DNA form, the CDR3 reads TGTGCCAGCAGACGCGGAGATAGGGGGGCGTCAGATACGCAGTATTTT. The encoded protein is CASRRGDRGASDTQYF.

This clonotype was counted a few times. CDR3 coding DNA: TGTGCCAGCAGCGTGGCCCTAGGGGTTATGAGCACAGATACGCAGTATTTT. As protein: CASSVALGVMSTDTQYF. J is TRBJ2-3 and V is TRBV7-9; perhaps TRBD1 as D (5 bases). The CDR3 loop spans 17 amino acids. CDR1 is SEHNR, CDR2 FQNEAQ, per germline (reference sequence). The V end was cut by 5 bases, the J end by 0 bases, with 18 bases between. The full variable domain, completed using reference TRBV7-9 and TRBJ2-3, is DTGVSQNPRHKITKRGQNVTFRCDPISEHNRLYWYRQTLGQGPEFLTYFQNEAQLEKSRLLSDRFSAERPKGSFSTLEIQRTEQGDSAMYLCASSVALGVMSTDTQYFGPGTRLTVL.

In this sample, this clonotype turned up a few times. The gene calls are TRBV7-6 and TRBJ2-7; no reliable D call. Trimming removed 0 bases at V and 0 bases at J, with 15 bases between. Germline lookup yields CDR1 SGHVS and CDR2 FNYEAQ. The CDR3 extends over 17 amino acids. Here the CDR3 reads CASSLASVPGLSYEQYF. In DNA form, the CDR3 reads TGTGCCAGCAGCTTAGCGTCTGTCCCTGGCCTCTCCTACGAGCAGTACTTC.

The rearrangement links TRBV29-1 to TRBJ2-6; 8 nucleotides line up with TRBD2. This CDR3 has 14 amino acids. Trimming took 6 bases from V and 3 from J; bases not matched to a gene: 4. The V gene's germline CDR1 is SQVTM and CDR2 ANQGSEA. This chain's CDR3 is CSVGGGSGANVLTF. The CDR3 region has the DNA TGCAGCGTGGGCGGGGGGAGTGGGGCCAACGTCCTGACTTTC.